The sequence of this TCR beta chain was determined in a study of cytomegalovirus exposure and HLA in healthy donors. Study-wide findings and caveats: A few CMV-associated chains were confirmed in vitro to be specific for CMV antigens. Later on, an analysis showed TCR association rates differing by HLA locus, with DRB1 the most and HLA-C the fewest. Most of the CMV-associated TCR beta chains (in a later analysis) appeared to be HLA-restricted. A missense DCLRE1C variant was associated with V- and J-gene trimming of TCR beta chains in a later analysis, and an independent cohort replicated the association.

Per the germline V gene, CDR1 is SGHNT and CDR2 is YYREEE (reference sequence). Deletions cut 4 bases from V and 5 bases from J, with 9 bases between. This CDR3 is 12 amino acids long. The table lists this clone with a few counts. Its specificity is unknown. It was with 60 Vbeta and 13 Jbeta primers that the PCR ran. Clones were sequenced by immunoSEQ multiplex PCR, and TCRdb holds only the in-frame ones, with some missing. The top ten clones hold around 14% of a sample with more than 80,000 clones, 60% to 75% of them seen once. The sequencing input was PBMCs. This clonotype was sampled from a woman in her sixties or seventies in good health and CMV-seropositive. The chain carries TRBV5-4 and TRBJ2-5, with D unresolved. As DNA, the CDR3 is TGTGCCAGCAGCCCCTTCCAGGAGACCCAGTACTTC. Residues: CASSPFQETQYF.